This T cell receptor beta chain was obtained from a study of graft-versus-host responses after intestinal transplantation. For the study at large: The whole recipient group had anti-thymocyte globulin induction followed by tacrolimus and steroids for about three years.

Grafts had their tissue processed, releasing intraepithelial and lamina propria lymphocytes. CDR1 is LNHDA and CDR2 is SQIVND in the germline V gene (reference sequence). The length of the CDR3 is 16 residues. V was clipped by 10 bases and J by 2 bases, with 23 bases between them. This table comes from immunoSEQ multiplex PCR, and its TCRdb copy is limited to in-frame clones, with some not included. Found here are about 9,600 clones, 80% to 90% of them singletons; the top ten hold roughly 5.5%. The sequence came from a human patient who received an intestinal transplant, so some T cells may come from the graft donor. The chain is built from TRBV19 and TRBJ2-5, with a possible D match to TRBD2 (5 bases). The sample here was ileum tissue, taken less than 850 days after intestinal transplantation. CDR3 nucleotide sequence: TGTGCCACCAGTATCAGGAGGACGTCCGGGCAAGAGACCCAGTACTTC. Translating it yields CATSIRRTSGQETQYF.